Given below is one TCR beta chain in context. The data were taken from a study of blood T cell repertoires in COVID-19. Study background: The United States, Italy and Spain supplied acute and convalescent COVID-19 samples. Sample material is recorded as cDNA or gDNA derived from T cells, B-cell-depleted T cells, or PBMCs.

V shed 4 bases and J shed 4 bases, with 18 bases lying between them. CDR1 SGHRS and CDR2 YFSETQ come from the germline V gene. The CDR3 length is 15 residues. The table came from immunoSEQ multiplex PCR; TCRdb's copy has only in-frame clones and leaves some out. The table lists some 55,000 clones, around four fifths of them singletons. The chain joins TRBV5-1 to TRBJ2-7; D is perhaps TRBD2 (5 bases). This clonotype was sampled from a woman aged 60 to 75 with acute or convalescent COVID-19. Sequencing used peripheral blood. CDR3 DNA sequence: TGCGCCAGCAGCGCCAGTACGGGAACTCTTTACGAGCAGTACTTC. Translation: CASSASTGTLYEQYF. The variable domain in full, completed from reference TRBV5-1 and TRBJ2-7, reads KAGVTQTPRYLIKTRGQQVTLSCSPISGHRSVSWYQQTPGQGLQFLFEYFSETQRNKGNFPGRFSGRQFSNSRSEMNVSTLELGDSALYLCASSASTGTLYEQYFGPGTRLTVT.